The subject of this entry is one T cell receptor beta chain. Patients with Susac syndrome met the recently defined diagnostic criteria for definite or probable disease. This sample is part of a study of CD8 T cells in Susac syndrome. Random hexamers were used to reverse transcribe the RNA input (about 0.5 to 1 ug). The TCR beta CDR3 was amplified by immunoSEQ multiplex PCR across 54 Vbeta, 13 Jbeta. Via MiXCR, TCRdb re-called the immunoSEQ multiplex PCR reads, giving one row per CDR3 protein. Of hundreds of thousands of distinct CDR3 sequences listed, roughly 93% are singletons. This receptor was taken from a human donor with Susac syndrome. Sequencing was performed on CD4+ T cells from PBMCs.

DNA for the CDR3: TGCAGTGCTAATTGGGTCGGTGTAGGAGGAGGTCGGGATGGCTACACCTTC. As protein: CSANWVGVGGGRDGYTF. The V and J genes are TRBV20-1 and TRBJ1-2; unclear D gene. This CDR3 comprises 17 residues. Between the trimmed V and J ends, which lost 4 bases and 6 bases, there was a span of 27 bases. The germline gives CDR1 DFQATT, CDR2 SNEGSKA (reference sequence).